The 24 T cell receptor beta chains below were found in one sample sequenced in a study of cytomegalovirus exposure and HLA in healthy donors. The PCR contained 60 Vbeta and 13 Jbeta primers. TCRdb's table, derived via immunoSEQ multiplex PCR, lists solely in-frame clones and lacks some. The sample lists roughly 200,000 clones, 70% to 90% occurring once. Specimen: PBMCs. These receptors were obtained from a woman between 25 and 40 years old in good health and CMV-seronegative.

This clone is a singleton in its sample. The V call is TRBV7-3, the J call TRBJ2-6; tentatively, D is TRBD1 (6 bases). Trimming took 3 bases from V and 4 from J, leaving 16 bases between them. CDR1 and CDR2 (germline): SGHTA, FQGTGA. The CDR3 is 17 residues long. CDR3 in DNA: TGTGCCAGCAGCTTGACAGGCTCCCATCTCGGGGCCAACGTCCTGACTTTC. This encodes CASSLTGSHLGANVLTF.

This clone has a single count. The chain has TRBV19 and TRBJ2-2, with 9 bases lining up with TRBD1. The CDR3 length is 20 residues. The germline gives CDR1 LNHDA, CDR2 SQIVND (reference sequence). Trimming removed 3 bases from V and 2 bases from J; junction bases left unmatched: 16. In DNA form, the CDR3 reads TGTGCCAGTAGTATCGAGGAGGTTAAGTACAGGGGGCGCAACACCGGGGAGCTGTTTTTT. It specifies CASSIEEVKYRGRNTGELFF.

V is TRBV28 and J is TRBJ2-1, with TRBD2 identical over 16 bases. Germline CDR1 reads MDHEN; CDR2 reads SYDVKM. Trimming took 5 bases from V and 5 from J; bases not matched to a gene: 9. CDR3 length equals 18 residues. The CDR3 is CASSPRGLAGGGNNEQFF. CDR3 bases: TGTGCCAGCAGTCCCAGGGGACTAGCGGGAGGGGGGAACAATGAGCAGTTCTTC.

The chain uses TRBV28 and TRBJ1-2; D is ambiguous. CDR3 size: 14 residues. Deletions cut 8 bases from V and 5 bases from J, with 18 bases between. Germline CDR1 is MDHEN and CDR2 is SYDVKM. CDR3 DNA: TGTGCCAGCGGTCCGGGAGGAAGAGGGTATGGCTACACCTTC. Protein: CASGPGGRGYGYTF.

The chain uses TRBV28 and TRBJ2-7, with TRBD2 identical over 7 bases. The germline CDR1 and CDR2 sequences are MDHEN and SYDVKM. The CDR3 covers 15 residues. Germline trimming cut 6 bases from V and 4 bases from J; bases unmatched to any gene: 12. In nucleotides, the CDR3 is TGTGCCAGCAGCCTAGCGGCGGGAGCATCGTACGAGCAGTACTTC. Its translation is CASSLAAGASYEQYF.

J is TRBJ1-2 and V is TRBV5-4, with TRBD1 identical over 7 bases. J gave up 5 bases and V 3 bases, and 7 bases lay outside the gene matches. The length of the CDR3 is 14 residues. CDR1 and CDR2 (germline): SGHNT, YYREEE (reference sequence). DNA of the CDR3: TGTGCCAGCAGCTCGGGACAGAGAAAATATGGCTACACCTTC. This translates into CASSSGQRKYGYTF.

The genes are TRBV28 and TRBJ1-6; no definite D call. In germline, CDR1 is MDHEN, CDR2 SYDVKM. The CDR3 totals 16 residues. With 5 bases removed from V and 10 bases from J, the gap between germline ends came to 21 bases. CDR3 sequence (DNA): TGTGCCAGCAGTATACGACGACCTGACCGGGGATCACCCCTCCACTTT. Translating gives CASSIRRPDRGSPLHF. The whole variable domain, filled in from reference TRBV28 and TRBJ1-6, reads DVKVTQSSRYLVKRTGEKVFLECVQDMDHENMFWYRQDPGLGLRLIYFSYDVKMKEKGDIPEGYSVSREKKERFSLILESASTNQTSMYLCASSIRRPDRGSPLHFGNGTRLTVT.

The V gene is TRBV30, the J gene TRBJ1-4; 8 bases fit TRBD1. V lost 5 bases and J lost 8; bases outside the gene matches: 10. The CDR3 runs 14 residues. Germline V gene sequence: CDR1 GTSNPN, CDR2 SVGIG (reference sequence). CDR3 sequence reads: CAWGTGTGREKLFF. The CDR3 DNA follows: TGTGCCTGGGGCACCGGGACAGGTAGAGAAAAACTGTTTTTT.

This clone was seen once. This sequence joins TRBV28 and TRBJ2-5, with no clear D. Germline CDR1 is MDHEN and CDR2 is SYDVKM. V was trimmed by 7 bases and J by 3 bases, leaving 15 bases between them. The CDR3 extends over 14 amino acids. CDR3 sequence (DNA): TGTGCCAGCAAAGAGTTAGGAGTGGAAGAGACCCAGTACTTC. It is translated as CASKELGVEETQYF.

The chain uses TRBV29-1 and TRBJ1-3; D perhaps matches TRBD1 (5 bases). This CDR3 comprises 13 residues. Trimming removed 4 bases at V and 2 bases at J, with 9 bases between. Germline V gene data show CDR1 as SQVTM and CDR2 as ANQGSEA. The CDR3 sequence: CSVVSGAGNTIYF. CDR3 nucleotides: TGCAGCGTTGTCTCGGGGGCTGGAAACACCATATATTTT.

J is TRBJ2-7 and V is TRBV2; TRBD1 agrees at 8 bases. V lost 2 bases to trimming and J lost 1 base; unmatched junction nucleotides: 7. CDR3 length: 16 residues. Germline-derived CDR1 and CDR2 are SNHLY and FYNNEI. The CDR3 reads CASSEYQGAGSYEQYF. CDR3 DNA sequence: TGTGCCAGCAGTGAATACCAGGGGGCAGGATCCTACGAGCAGTACTTC.

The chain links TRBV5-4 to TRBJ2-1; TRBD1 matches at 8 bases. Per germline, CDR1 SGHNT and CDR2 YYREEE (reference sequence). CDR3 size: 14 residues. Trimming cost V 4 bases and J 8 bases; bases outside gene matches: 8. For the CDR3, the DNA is TGTGCCAGCAGCCCAGACAGGGGCCGGGATGAGCAGTTCTTC. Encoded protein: CASSPDRGRDEQFF.

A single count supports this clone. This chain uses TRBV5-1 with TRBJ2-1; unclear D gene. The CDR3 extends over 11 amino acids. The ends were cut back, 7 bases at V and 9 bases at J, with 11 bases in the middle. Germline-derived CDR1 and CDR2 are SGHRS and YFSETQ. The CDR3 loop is CASSGTREQFF. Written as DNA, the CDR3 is TGCGCCAGCTCAGGAACCCGTGAGCAGTTCTTC.

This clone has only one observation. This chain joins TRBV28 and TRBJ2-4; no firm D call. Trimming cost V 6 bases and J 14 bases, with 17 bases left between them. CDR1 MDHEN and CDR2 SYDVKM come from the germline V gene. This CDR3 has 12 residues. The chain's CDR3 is CASSRNPLREYF. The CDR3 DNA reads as TGTGCCAGCAGCCGTAATCCTCTTCGGGAGTACTTC.

CDR3 loop: CASSLPGTSETQYF. Here the CDR3 DNA reads TGTGCCAGCAGCTTGCCGGGGACTTCGGAGACCCAGTACTTC. The J gene is TRBJ2-5, the V gene TRBV5-6, with D maybe TRBD2 (6 bases). This CDR3 region has 14 residues. The ends were cut back, 1 base at V and 5 bases at J, with 12 bases in the middle. CDR1 and CDR2 from the germline V gene are SGHDT and YYEEEE. The variable domain in full, completed from reference TRBV5-6 and TRBJ2-5, reads DAGVTQSPTHLIKTRGQQVTLRCSPKSGHDTVSWYQQALGQGPQFIFQYYEEEERQRGNFPDRFSGHQFPNYSSELNVNALLLGDSALYLCASSLPGTSETQYFGPGTRLLVL.

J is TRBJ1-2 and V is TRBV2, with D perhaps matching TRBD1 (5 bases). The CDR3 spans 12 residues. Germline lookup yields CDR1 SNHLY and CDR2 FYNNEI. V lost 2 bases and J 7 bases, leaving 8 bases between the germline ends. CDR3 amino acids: CASSEHQGGYTF. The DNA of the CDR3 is TGTGCCAGCAGTGAACACCAGGGTGGCTACACCTTC.

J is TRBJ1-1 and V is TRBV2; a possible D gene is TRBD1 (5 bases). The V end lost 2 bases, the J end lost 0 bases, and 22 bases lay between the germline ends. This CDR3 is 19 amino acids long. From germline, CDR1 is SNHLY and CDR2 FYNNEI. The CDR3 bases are TGTGCCAGCAGTGAACCTGGGGGGTGGGGGTTTGGGGTGAACACTGAAGCTTTCTTT. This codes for CASSEPGGWGFGVNTEAFF.

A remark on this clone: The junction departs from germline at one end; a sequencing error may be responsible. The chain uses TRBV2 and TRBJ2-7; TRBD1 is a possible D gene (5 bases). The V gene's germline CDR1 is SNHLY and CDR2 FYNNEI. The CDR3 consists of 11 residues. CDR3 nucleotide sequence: TGTGCCAGCAGTGAAGGGACACGGTGGGCCTTC. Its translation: CASSEGTRWAF.

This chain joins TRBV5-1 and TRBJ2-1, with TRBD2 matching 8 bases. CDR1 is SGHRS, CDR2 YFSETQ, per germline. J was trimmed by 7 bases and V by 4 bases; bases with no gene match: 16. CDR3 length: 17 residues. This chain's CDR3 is CASSPLGVAGSGNEQFF. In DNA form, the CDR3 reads TGCGCCAGCAGCCCCCTGGGAGTAGCGGGGTCCGGGAATGAGCAGTTCTTC.

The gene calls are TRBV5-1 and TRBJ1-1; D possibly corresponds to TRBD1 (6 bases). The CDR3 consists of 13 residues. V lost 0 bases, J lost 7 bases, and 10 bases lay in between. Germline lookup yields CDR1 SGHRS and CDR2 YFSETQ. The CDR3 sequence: CASSLETGFEAFF. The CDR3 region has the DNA TGCGCCAGCAGCTTGGAGACAGGCTTTGAAGCTTTCTTT. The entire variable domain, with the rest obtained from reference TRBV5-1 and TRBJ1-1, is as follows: KAGVTQTPRYLIKTRGQQVTLSCSPISGHRSVSWYQQTPGQGLQFLFEYFSETQRNKGNFPGRFSGRQFSNSRSEMNVSTLELGDSALYLCASSLETGFEAFFGQGTRLTVV.

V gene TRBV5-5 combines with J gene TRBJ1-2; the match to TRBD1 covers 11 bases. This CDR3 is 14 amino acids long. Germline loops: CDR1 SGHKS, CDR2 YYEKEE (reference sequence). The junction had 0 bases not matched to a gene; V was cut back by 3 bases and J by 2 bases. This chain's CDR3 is CASSWDRGNYGYTF. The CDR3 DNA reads TGTGCCAGCAGCTGGGACAGGGGGAACTATGGCTACACCTTC.

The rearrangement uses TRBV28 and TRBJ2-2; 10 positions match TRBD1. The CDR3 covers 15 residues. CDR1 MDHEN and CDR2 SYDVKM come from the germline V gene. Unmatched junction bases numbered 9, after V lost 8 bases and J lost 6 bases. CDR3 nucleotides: TGTGCCAGCGACGCTCCGGGACAGGGGTCCGGGGAGCTGTTTTTT. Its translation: CASDAPGQGSGELFF. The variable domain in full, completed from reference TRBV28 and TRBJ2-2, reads DVKVTQSSRYLVKRTGEKVFLECVQDMDHENMFWYRQDPGLGLRLIYFSYDVKMKEKGDIPEGYSVSREKKERFSLILESASTNQTSMYLCASDAPGQGSGELFFGEGSRLTVL.

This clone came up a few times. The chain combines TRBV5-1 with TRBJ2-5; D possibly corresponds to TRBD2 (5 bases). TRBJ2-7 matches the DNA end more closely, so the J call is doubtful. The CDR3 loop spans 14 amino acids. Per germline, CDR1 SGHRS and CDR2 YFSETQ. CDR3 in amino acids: CASSPRTLSYEQYF. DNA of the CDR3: TGCGCCAGCAGCCCGCGGACTCTTTCCTACGAGCAGTACTTC.

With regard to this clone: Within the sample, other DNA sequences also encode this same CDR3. The CDR3 sequence: CASRNPGYEQYF. The CDR3, as DNA: TGTGCCAGCAGGAATCCAGGCTACGAGCAGTACTTC. The chain carries TRBV6-1 and TRBJ2-7; D ambiguous. The CDR3 is 12 amino acids. Germline-derived CDR1 and CDR2 are MNHNS and SASEGT. V lost 6 bases, J lost 3 bases, and 9 bases lay in between.